What follows are 2 T cell receptor beta chains derived from one specimen sequenced in a study of cytomegalovirus exposure and HLA in healthy donors. The PCR used 60 Vbeta and 13 Jbeta primers. TCRdb's table, derived via immunoSEQ multiplex PCR, lists solely in-frame clones and lacks some. The sample carries tens of thousands of clones, about nine tenths recorded once. Sample: PBMCs. The origin of the receptors is a man aged 30 to 45 in good health and CMV-seropositive.

The rearrangement uses TRBV28 and TRBJ2-1, with unresolved D. Germline V CDR1 and CDR2: MDHEN, SYDVKM. The CDR3 has 16 amino acids. V was shortened by 5 bases and J by 0 bases, with 14 bases between the two germline ends. CDR3 loop: CASSPPGGNSYNEQFF. The CDR3 DNA reads as TGTGCCAGCAGTCCCCCAGGTGGCAACTCCTACAATGAGCAGTTCTTC.

This clone was found a few times. The genes are TRBV5-4 and TRBJ1-4, with TRBD1 matching over 9 bases. The germline gives CDR1 SGHNT, CDR2 YYREEE (reference sequence). Losses at the gene ends were 4 bases for V and 8 bases for J; bases not matched to a gene: 6. This CDR3 has 14 amino acids. CDR3 nucleotides: TGTGCCAGCAGCCCGGGACAGGGCTGGGAAAAACTGTTTTTT. Its translation is CASSPGQGWEKLFF.